The rows below give T cell receptor beta chains drawn from one sample of a study of T-cell reconstitution after alpha-beta-depleted transplantation in children. TCRdb re-analysed the PCR reads in MiXCR, keeping a single row per CDR3 protein. In the table there are fewer than 750,000 distinct CDR3 sequences, around 27% of which are singletons. Sequencing used PBMCs, obtained before TCRalphabeta/CD19-depleted stem cell transplant. The source is a boy in the first two years of life with Wiskott-Aldrich syndrome, due to receive a stem cell transplant. The CDR3 runs from the conserved cysteine through the conserved F or W. The D gene is left open where the match is weak. Clone size is given for some rows only: seen once, a few or many times, or a class if the clone is expanded.

clone_size,v_call,d_call,j_call,cdr3_nt,cdr3_aa
-,TRBV20-1,TRBD1,TRBJ1-2,TGCAGTGCCAAATTGACAGGGGATGCGGGCGGCTACACCTTC,CSAKLTGDAGGYTF
few,TRBV20-1,-,TRBJ2-1,TGCAGTGCCCCGGACAGTCACAATGAGCAGTTCTTC,CSAPDSHNEQFF
-,TRBV5-1,-,TRBJ2-5,TGCGCCCGACCTGGGACCCTCCAAGAGACCCAGTACTTC,CARPGTLQETQYF
few,TRBV20-1,-,TRBJ2-5,TGCAGTGCTGGGATAATAAAAGAGACCCAGTACTTC,CSAGIIKETQYF
-,TRBV28,TRBD1,TRBJ2-7,TGTGCCAGCAGCTTACGGCAGGGGGCCGCTACCTACGAGCAGTACTTC,CASSLRQGAATYEQYF
-,TRBV20-1,TRBD2,TRBJ2-7,TGCAGTATCTACGGGGCTAGCGGGAGCTACGAGCAGTACTTC,CSIYGASGSYEQYF
-,TRBV5-1,TRBD2,TRBJ2-7,TGCGCCAGCAGCTACCTCGGACTAGCTTGGACTTGGGAGCAGTACTTC,CASSYLGLAWTWEQYF
-,TRBV20-1,TRBD1,TRBJ2-1,TGCAGCGCCCAACAGGGGGGCTATGAGCAGTTCTTC,CSAQQGGYEQFF
few,TRBV7-6,-,TRBJ2-1,TGTGCCAGCAGCTTAGAAAACTACAATGAGCAGTTCTTC,CASSLENYNEQFF
few,TRBV3-1,TRBD2,TRBJ2-3,TGTGCCAGCAGCCAATCGGGACTAGCGGGGAGCACAGATACGCAGTATTTT,CASSQSGLAGSTDTQYF
few,TRBV28,-,TRBJ2-4,TGTGCCAGCAGTTTTTTGGGGAGTTTAGCCAAAAACATTCAGTACTTC,CASSFLGSLAKNIQYF
few,TRBV20-1,-,TRBJ1-1,TGCAGTGCAACCGAGGTGTTGGACACTGAAGCTTTCTTT,CSATEVLDTEAFF
few,TRBV5-1,-,TRBJ2-7,TGCGCCAGCAGCTTGGATGGGGGGAAGTCCTACGAGCAGTACTTC,CASSLDGGKSYEQYF
-,TRBV29-1,-,TRBJ2-7,TGCAGCGTTGAGGCCGACAGCTACGAGCAGTACTTC,CSVEADSYEQYF
-,TRBV6-5,-,TRBJ2-1,TGTGCCAGCAGTTACAGACCCTCGAATGAGCAGTTCTTC,CASSYRPSNEQFF
-,TRBV27,-,TRBJ2-7,TGTGCCAGCAGTTTACGCGGGGGGACAGTATGGTTTGAGCAGTACTTC,CASSLRGGTVWFEQYF
-,TRBV6-4,TRBD2,TRBJ2-2,TGTGCCAGCAGTTCCGGGACTAGCGGGATGGATTGGAGCGGGGAGCTGTTTTTT,CASSSGTSGMDWSGELFF
once,TRBV11-3,TRBD1,TRBJ2-1,TGTGCCAGCAGCTCTACGGACAGGGCCAACTACAATGAGCAGTTCTTC,CASSSTDRANYNEQFF
-,TRBV27,TRBD2,TRBJ2-1,TGTGCCAGCAGTTCGCGAGGACTAGCGGGAGGCTCCAATGAGCAGTTCTTC,CASSSRGLAGGSNEQFF
-,TRBV9,-,TRBJ2-3,TGTGCCAGCAGCGTAGGGAGTTTTGCGGATACGCAGTATTTT,CASSVGSFADTQYF
-,TRBV11-1,TRBD2,TRBJ2-1,TGTGCCAGCAGGTCCGGGACTAGCCGAGGTTCGTTCTACAATGAGCAGTTCTTC,CASRSGTSRGSFYNEQFF
-,TRBV29-1,-,TRBJ1-1,TGCAGCGTTGATGACCGAGTGAACACTGAAGCTTTCTTT,CSVDDRVNTEAFF
few,TRBV2,-,TRBJ1-4,TGTGCCAGCAGTGAGGGAGGGATGAAGGAAAAACTGTTTTTT,CASSEGGMKEKLFF
-,TRBV20-1,-,TRBJ2-3,TGCAGTGCCAGCAGCCCAGATACGCAGTATTTT,CSASSPDTQYF
many,TRBV5-1,TRBD2,TRBJ2-1,TGTGCCAGCAGCTTAGGCGGGAGTGCCTACAATGAGCAGTTCTTC,CASSLGGSAYNEQFF
-,TRBV10-3,TRBD2,TRBJ2-3,TGTGCCATCAGCAAACTAGCGGGCGCTAGCACAGATACGCAGTATTTT,CAISKLAGASTDTQYF
few,TRBV15,-,TRBJ2-3,TGTGCCACCAGCAGAGATCTCTTTTCCTTCCAGCCGGAGGCAGAAGGCACAGATACGCAGTATTTT,CATSRDLFSFQPEAEGTDTQYF
-,TRBV19,TRBD1,TRBJ1-1,TGTGCCAGTAGACCTGGACAGGGGGGCACTGAAGCTTTCTTT,CASRPGQGGTEAFF
-,TRBV24-1,TRBD1,TRBJ1-5,TGTGCCACCGGGACAGGGGGAGAAAATCAGCCCCAGCATTTT,CATGTGGENQPQHF
-,TRBV6-1,TRBD2,TRBJ2-7,TGTGCCAGCAGCAACCCGGGACTAGCGGTCTACGAGCAGTACTTC,CASSNPGLAVYEQYF